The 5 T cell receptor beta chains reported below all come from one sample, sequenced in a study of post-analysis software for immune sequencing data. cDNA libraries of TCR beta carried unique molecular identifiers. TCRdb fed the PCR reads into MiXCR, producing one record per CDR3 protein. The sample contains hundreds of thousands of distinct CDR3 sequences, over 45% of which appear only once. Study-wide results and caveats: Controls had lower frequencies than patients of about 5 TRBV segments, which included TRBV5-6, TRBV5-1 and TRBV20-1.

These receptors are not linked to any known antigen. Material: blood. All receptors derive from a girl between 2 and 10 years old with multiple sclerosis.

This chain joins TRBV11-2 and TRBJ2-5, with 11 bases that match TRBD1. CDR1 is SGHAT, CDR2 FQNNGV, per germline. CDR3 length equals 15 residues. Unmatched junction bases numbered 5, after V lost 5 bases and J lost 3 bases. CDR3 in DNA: TGTGCCAGCAGCGGGTGGGACAGGGGGAAAGAGACCCAGTACTTC. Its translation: CASSGWDRGKETQYF.

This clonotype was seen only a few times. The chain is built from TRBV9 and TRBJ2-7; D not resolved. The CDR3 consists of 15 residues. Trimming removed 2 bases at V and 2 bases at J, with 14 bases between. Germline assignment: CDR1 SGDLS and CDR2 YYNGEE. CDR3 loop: CASSVAASGTYEQYF. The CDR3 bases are TGTGCCAGCAGCGTGGCAGCCTCCGGAACCTACGAGCAGTACTTC.

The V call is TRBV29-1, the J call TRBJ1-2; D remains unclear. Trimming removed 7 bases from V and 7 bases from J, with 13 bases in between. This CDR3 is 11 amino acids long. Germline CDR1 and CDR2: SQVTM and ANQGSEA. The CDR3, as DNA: TGCAGCGAGTTGACGGGTGGTGGCTACACCTTC. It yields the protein CSELTGGGYTF.

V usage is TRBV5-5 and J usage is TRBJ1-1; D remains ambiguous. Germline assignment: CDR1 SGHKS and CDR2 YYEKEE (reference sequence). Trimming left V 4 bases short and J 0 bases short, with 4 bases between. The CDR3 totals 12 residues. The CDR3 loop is CASSVLNTEAFF. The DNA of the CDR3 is TGTGCCAGCAGCGTGTTGAACACTGAAGCTTTCTTT.

In DNA, the CDR3 is TGTGCCAGCAGGAGAGACCGGGACAGGTACAATGAGCAGTTCTTC. This gives the protein CASRRDRDRYNEQFF. The chain couples TRBV11-2 to TRBJ2-1; 8 nucleotides line up with TRBD1. Germline CDR1 SGHAT, CDR2 FQNNGV. CDR3 length equals 15 residues. After removal of 6 bases from V and 4 bases from J, the junction contained 8 bases not matched to a gene.